These T cell receptor beta chains were read from a single sample in a study of T cell responses to AZD1222 COVID-19 vaccine. The protocol was immunoSEQ multiplex PCR, while the TCRdb copy is restricted to in-frame clones and leaves out a portion. The sample has roughly 50,000 clones; about 88% are singletons. Sample: peripheral blood, taken 28 days after the second AZD1222 dose. These receptors all stem from an adult who received the AZD1222 COVID-19 vaccine. The CDR3 runs from the conserved cysteine through the conserved F or W. Fields, in order: V gene, J gene, CDR3 length, CDR3 protein.

TRBV6-1	TRBJ1-1	15	CASSDGSLMNTEAFF
TRBV6-5	TRBJ2-7	13	CATTGTRTYEQYF
TRBV4-3	TRBJ2-7	15	CASSQSRDGYYEQYF
TRBV7-8	TRBJ1-3	13	CASSQPPIRTIYF
TRBV27	TRBJ2-7	15	CASSLNRESNYEQYF
TRBV7-9	TRBJ2-3	13	CASSGPSVDTQYF
TRBV5-1	TRBJ2-7	15	CASSLLSGGAYEQYF
TRBV3-1/TRBV3-2	TRBJ2-1	14	CASSQGGGQGEQFF
TRBV18	TRBJ1-2	13	CASSPIRTDGYTF
TRBV27	TRBJ1-4	15	CASSLSTRGNEKLFF
TRBV19	TRBJ1-5	16	CASSMDGQVSNQPQHF
TRBV11-2	TRBJ2-7	17	CASSSEGGSRLVTEQYF
TRBV14	TRBJ2-7	14	CASSKGGSGSLLYF
TRBV2	TRBJ1-4	15	CASSPLGQGGEKLFF
TRBV11-2	TRBJ1-6	15	CASSLGPEGQSPLHF
TRBV14	TRBJ2-3	13	CASSQGDGRAQYF
TRBV6-2/TRBV6-3	TRBJ1-4	16	CASSPLGTSNNEKLFF
TRBV4-2	TRBJ2-7	14	CASSQDRSSYEQYF
TRBV9	TRBJ2-1	18	CASSPRWGTSGRGNEQFF
TRBV6-6	TRBJ1-5	16	CASRDRGLMGEQPQHF
TRBV9	TRBJ1-2	15	CASSSWTGANYGYTF
TRBV19	TRBJ2-1	15	CASSIGGSTYNEQFF
TRBV28	TRBJ1-6	15	CASSGGGLNNSPLHF
TRBV5-1	TRBJ2-2	14	CASSPGTHTGELFF
TRBV7-9	TRBJ2-7	12	CASSFATYEQYF
TRBV9	TRBJ2-1	17	CASSVGVSGRAYNEQFF